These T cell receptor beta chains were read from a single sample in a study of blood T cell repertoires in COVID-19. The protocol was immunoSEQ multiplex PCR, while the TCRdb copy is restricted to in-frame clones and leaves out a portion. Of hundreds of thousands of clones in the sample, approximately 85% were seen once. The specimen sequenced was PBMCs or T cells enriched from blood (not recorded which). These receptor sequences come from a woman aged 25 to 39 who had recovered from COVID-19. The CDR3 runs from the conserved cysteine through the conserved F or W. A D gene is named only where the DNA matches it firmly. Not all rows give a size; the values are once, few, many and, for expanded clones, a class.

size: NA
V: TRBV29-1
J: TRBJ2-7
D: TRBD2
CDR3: CSVVGTSGGYYEQYF
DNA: TGCAGCGTTGTCGGTACTAGCGGGGGATACTACGAGCAGTACTTC

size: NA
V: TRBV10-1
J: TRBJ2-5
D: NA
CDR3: CASSESGRGAETQYF
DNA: TGCGCCAGCAGTGAGTCGGGACGGGGGGCAGAGACCCAGTACTTC

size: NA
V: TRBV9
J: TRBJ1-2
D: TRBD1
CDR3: CASSPHGQGALGYTF
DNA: TGTGCCAGCAGCCCTCATGGACAGGGGGCTCTTGGCTACACCTTC

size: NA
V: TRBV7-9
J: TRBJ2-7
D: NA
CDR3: CASSNTTVAAYEQYF
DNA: TGTGCCAGCAGCAATACCACGGTAGCTGCCTACGAGCAGTACTTC

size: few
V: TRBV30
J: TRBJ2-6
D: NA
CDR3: CAWWTREGANVLTF
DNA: TGTGCCTGGTGGACGCGGGAAGGGGCCAACGTCCTGACTTTC

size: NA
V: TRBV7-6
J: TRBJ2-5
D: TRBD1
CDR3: CASSPSGGQEKETQYF
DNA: TGTGCCAGCAGCCCTTCCGGAGGACAGGAAAAAGAGACCCAGTACTTC

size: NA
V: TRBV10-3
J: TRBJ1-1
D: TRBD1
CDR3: CAISLPGGANTEAFF
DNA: TGTGCCATCAGTCTACCAGGGGGCGCGAACACTGAAGCTTTCTTT

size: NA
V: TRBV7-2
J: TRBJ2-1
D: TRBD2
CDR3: CASSFNSGRAGNNEQFF
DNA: TGTGCCAGCAGCTTCAATAGCGGGAGGGCCGGAAACAATGAGCAGTTCTTC

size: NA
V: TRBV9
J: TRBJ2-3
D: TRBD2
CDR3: CASSVVGTSGIQDTQYF
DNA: TGTGCCAGCAGCGTAGTAGGGACTAGCGGGATTCAAGATACGCAGTATTTT

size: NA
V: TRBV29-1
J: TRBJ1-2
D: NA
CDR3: CSVYGQNGYTF
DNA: TGCAGCGTCTACGGACAGAATGGCTACACCTTC

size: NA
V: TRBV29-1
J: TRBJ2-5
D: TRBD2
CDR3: CSGGLVVETQYF
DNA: TGCAGCGGGGGACTAGTAGTAGAGACCCAGTACTTC

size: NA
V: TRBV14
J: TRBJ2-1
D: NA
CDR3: CALHLPAGWGNEQFF
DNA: TGTGCCCTCCATCTCCCAGCGGGCTGGGGCAATGAGCAGTTCTTC

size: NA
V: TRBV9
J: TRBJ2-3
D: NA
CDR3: CASSVRELASDTQYF
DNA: TGTGCCAGCAGCGTACGAGAACTAGCATCAGATACGCAGTATTTT

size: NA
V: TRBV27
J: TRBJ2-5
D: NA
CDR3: CASSYSPRESETQYF
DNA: TGTGCCAGCAGTTACTCCCCAAGGGAGTCGGAGACCCAGTACTTC

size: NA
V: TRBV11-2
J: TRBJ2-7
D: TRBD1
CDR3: CASSLSFGGQGALDEQYF
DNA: TGTGCCAGCAGCTTATCATTCGGAGGACAGGGGGCGTTAGACGAGCAGTACTTC

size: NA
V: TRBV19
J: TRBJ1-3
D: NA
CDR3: CATAGVGNTIYF
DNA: TGTGCCACGGCAGGGGTTGGAAACACCATATATTTT

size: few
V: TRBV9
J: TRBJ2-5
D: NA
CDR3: CASSREFQETQYF
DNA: TGTGCCAGCAGTAGGGAGTTCCAAGAGACCCAGTACTTC

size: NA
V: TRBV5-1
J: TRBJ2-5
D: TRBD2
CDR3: CASSLAGGRQETQYF
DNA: TGCGCCAGCAGCTTAGCGGGGGGTCGCCAAGAGACCCAGTACTTC

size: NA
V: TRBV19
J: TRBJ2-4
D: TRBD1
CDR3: CASSIDRANIQYF
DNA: TGTGCCAGTAGTATTGACAGGGCAAACATTCAGTACTTC

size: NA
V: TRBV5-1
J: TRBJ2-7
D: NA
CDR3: CASSFIGVSASYEQYF
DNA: TGCGCCAGCAGCTTTATCGGGGTGTCGGCTTCCTACGAGCAGTACTTC

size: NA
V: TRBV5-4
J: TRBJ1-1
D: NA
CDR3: CASQDSIVNTEAFF
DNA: TGTGCCAGCCAAGACAGCATAGTGAACACTGAAGCTTTCTTT

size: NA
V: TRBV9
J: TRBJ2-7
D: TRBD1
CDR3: CASSVGRDSTYEQYF
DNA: TGTGCCAGCAGCGTCGGCCGGGACAGTACCTACGAGCAGTACTTC

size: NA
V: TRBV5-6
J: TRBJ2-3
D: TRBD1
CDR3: CASSLQQGSTDTQYF
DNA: TGTGCCAGCAGCTTGCAACAGGGGAGCACAGATACGCAGTATTTT

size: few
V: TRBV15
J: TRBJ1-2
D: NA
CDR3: CATSREGGGPLGYTF
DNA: TGTGCCACCAGCAGAGAAGGCGGAGGCCCGCTCGGCTACACCTTC

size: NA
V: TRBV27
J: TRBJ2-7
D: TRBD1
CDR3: CASSLQGVPYEQYF
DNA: TGTGCCAGCAGTTTACAGGGGGTTCCCTACGAGCAGTACTTC

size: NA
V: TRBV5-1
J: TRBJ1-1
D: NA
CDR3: CASSWTAAGGTEAFF
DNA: TGCGCCAGCAGCTGGACCGCGGCCGGCGGGACTGAAGCTTTCTTT

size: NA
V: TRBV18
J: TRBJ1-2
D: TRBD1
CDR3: CASSLTLRDSTVANYGYTF
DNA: TGTGCCAGCTCACTTACACTCCGGGACAGCACCGTAGCTAACTATGGCTACACCTTC

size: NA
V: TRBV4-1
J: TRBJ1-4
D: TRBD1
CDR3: CASSQDWGTGGEKLFF
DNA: TGCGCCAGCAGCCAAGATTGGGGGACAGGGGGGGAAAAACTGTTTTTT

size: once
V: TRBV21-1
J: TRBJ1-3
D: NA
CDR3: CASSKGGGAGNTIYF
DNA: TGTGCCAGCAGCAAAGGAGGGGGGGCAGGAAACACCATATATTTT

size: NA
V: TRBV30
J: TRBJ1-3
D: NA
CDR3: CAWSTGNSGNTIYF
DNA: TGTGCCTGGAGCACAGGGAACTCTGGAAACACCATATATTTT

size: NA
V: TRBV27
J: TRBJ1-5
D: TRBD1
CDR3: CASSPGTAYNQPQHF
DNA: TGTGCCAGCAGTCCGGGGACAGCCTACAATCAGCCCCAGCATTTT

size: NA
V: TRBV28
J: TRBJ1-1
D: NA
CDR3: CASFAADFMNTEAFF
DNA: TGTGCCAGCTTCGCCGCCGACTTCATGAACACTGAAGCTTTCTTT

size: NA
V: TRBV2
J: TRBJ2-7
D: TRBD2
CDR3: CASSEGPPGLASEQYF
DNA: TGTGCCAGCAGTGAAGGTCCTCCGGGACTAGCAAGCGAGCAGTACTTC

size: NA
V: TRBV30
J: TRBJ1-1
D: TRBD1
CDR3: CAWSRQGTEAFF
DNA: TGTGCCTGGAGTCGACAGGGCACTGAAGCTTTCTTT

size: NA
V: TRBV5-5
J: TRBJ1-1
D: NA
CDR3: CASTLFDSNTEAFF
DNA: TGTGCCAGCACCCTTTTCGACTCTAACACTGAAGCTTTCTTT

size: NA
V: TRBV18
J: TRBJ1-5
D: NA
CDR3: CASSPLNRGNQPQHF
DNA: TGTGCCAGCTCACCTCTCAACAGGGGCAATCAGCCCCAGCATTTT